This passage covers 14 T cell receptor beta chains from one sample sequenced in a study of cytomegalovirus exposure and HLA in healthy donors. The PCR contained 60 Vbeta and 13 Jbeta primers. Sequencing was performed with immunoSEQ multiplex PCR; in TCRdb, only in-frame clones are kept and a portion is missing. This table has about 120,000 clones, roughly 9% appearing once. The sequenced material came from PBMCs. The receptors shown here come from a man aged 25 to 40 in good health and CMV-seronegative.

This clone was counted a few times. The CDR3 reads CACRGVPYNEQFF. The CDR3 region has the DNA TGTGCCTGCCGGGGGGTGCCCTACAATGAGCAGTTCTTC. The chain has TRBV2 and TRBJ2-1; 7 bases line up with TRBD2. This CDR3 region has 13 residues. V lost 11 bases and J lost 2; bases outside the gene matches: 6. Germline values: CDR1 SNHLY, CDR2 FYNNEI.

The table lists this clone with a few counts. The chain has TRBV5-6 and TRBJ1-5; TRBD1 is a possible D gene (5 bases). The CDR3 is 15 residues long. V lost 0 bases, J lost 0 bases, and 7 bases lay in between. The V gene's germline CDR1 is SGHDT and CDR2 YYEEEE. The CDR3 DNA is TGTGCCAGCAGCTTGGTCGGGGGTAGCAATCAGCCCCAGCATTTT. Translated: CASSLVGGSNQPQHF.

This clone showed up just a few times. The chain uses TRBV19 and TRBJ1-4; 9 bases are shared with TRBD1. CDR1 and CDR2 (germline): LNHDA, SQIVND (reference sequence). The CDR3 is 14 residues long. Germline trimming cut 6 bases from V and 8 bases from J; bases unmatched to any gene: 7. CDR3 amino acids: CASRGTGRNEKLFF. CDR3 nucleotide sequence: TGTGCCAGTAGGGGGACAGGGAGGAACGAAAAACTGTTTTTT.

The chain couples TRBV9 to TRBJ1-2; TRBD1 aligns across 7 bases. Germline CDR1 and CDR2: SGDLS and YYNGEE. V dropped 4 bases and J dropped 4; count of bases not matched to a gene: 10. The CDR3 spans 15 residues. The CDR3 DNA follows: TGTGCCAGCAGCACCCCAGGGGGTGGACTCTATGGCTACACCTTC. Amino acid sequence: CASSTPGGGLYGYTF.

The chain has TRBV11-2 and TRBJ2-5; weak D call: TRBD1 (6 bases). From germline, CDR1 is SGHAT and CDR2 FQNNGV. The V end was cut by 5 bases, the J end by 5 bases, with 18 bases between. The CDR3 is 15 residues long. For the CDR3, the DNA is TGTGCCAGCAGCACCCTCGGGGCCGACAGGGAGACCCAGTACTTC. It yields the protein CASSTLGADRETQYF.

The J gene is TRBJ1-5, the V gene TRBV4-3; 7 bases align to TRBD1. The CDR3 consists of 15 residues. The junction had 7 bases not matched to a gene; V was cut back by 1 base and J by 7 bases. Germline CDR1 LGHNA, CDR2 YSLEER. Written as DNA, the CDR3 is TGCGCCAGCAGCCAAGTAGAGGGGGCAGACCAGCCCCAGCATTTT. Its protein product is CASSQVEGADQPQHF.

This clone was detected only a few times. The chain couples TRBV7-2 to TRBJ1-6; 7 bases line up with TRBD1. This CDR3 region has 15 residues. Trimming cost V 1 base and J 6 bases; bases outside gene matches: 3. The germline V gene encodes CDR1 SGHTA and CDR2 FQGNSA. The CDR3 DNA follows: TGTGCCAGCAGCTTAGGGGGACAGCGTAATTCACCCCTCCACTTT. This translates into CASSLGGQRNSPLHF. Variable domain in full (rest from reference TRBV7-2 and TRBJ1-6): GAGVSQSPSNKVTEKGKDVELRCDPISGHTALYWYRQSLGQGLEFLIYFQGNSAPDKSGLPSDRFSAERTGGSVSTLTIQRTQQEDSAVYLCASSLGGQRNSPLHFGNGTRLTVT.

This clone was recorded many times. The CDR3 reads CASSARGTEIYSYEQYF. The CDR3 DNA reads TGTGCCAGCAGTGCGAGAGGGACAGAAATTTACTCCTACGAGCAGTACTTC. The rearrangement joins TRBV6-1 to TRBJ2-7; 7 bases agree with TRBD1. This CDR3 is built from 17 residues. Per germline, CDR1 MNHNS and CDR2 SASEGT. With 4 bases clipped from V and 0 bases from J, the junction kept 12 bases outside the gene matches.

In its sample, this clone was seen a few times. V gene TRBV7-2 combines with J gene TRBJ1-1; D may be TRBD1 (5 bases). This CDR3 is 17 amino acids long. The germline V gene encodes CDR1 SGHTA and CDR2 FQGNSA. Trimming left V 0 bases short and J 1 base short, with 15 bases between. The CDR3 loop reads CASSLAPTAPGNTEAFF. DNA of the CDR3: TGTGCCAGCAGCTTAGCTCCGACAGCACCGGGGAACACTGAAGCTTTCTTT.

The chain employs TRBV4-3 and TRBJ2-7, with 7 bases fitting TRBD2. The CDR3 totals 20 residues. Trimming removed 0 bases from V and 3 bases from J; junction bases left unmatched: 20. Germline V gene lookup returns CDR1 LGHNA and CDR2 YSLEER. CDR3 sequence (DNA): TGCGCCAGCAGCCAAGATATTTCCCGTTTACTAGCGCCGGCTCGCTACGAGCAGTACTTC. Translated, it gives CASSQDISRLLAPARYEQYF.

The chain combines TRBV19 with TRBJ2-3; 7 bases are shared with TRBD2. The germline gives CDR1 LNHDA, CDR2 SQIVND (reference sequence). CDR3 size: 15 residues. V shed 3 bases and J 2 bases; nucleotides not matched to a gene: 5. CDR3 protein: CASSISSGLTDTQYF. The DNA for the CDR3 is TGTGCCAGTAGTATTTCTAGCGGACTCACAGATACGCAGTATTTT.

There are a few counts of this clone. V gene TRBV10-3 combines with J gene TRBJ2-1, with 14 bases lining up with TRBD2. Germline CDR1 reads ENHRY; CDR2 reads SYGVKD. After removal of 4 bases from V and 5 bases from J, the junction contained 1 base not matched to a gene. This CDR3 contains 15 residues. CDR3 sequence reads: CAISVGLAGDNEQFF. The CDR3 bases are TGTGCCATCAGTGTGGGACTAGCGGGAGACAATGAGCAGTTCTTC.

This clone was counted a few times. CDR3 DNA sequence: TGCGCCAGCTGTCTTAGCGGGATTGCCCGAGATACGCAGTATTTT. Protein: CASCLSGIARDTQYF. The chain uses TRBV4-1 and TRBJ2-3; 8 nucleotides align to TRBD2. There are 15 residues in the CDR3. With V trimmed by 8 bases and J by 5 bases, 12 bases remained unmatched. The germline gives CDR1 MGHRA, CDR2 YSYEKL.

V and J are TRBV2 and TRBJ1-4, with D possibly matching TRBD1 (5 bases). V was clipped by 6 bases and J by 0 bases, with 11 bases between them. CDR3 length equals 15 residues. Per germline, CDR1 SNHLY and CDR2 FYNNEI. The CDR3 region has the DNA TGTGCCAGCAGGTCCGACAGTGCAACTAATGAAAAACTGTTTTTT. Residues: CASRSDSATNEKLFF.